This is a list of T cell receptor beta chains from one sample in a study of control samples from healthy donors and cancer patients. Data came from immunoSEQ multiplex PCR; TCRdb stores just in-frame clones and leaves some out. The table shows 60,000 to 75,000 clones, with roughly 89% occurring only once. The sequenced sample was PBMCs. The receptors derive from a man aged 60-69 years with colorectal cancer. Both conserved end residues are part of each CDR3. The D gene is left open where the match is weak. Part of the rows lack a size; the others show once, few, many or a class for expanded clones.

CDR3 DNA: TGTGCCAGCAGTTTAAGTAGCTCGGGGACGGGAGAGACCCAGTACTTC
CDR3 protein: CASSLSSSGTGETQYF
J gene: TRBJ2-5
CDR3 length: 16
V gene: TRBV28
D gene: NA
clone size: NA

CDR3 DNA: TGTGCCAGCAGGGCGGGACAGGGACGCTCCGGGGAGCTGTTTTTT
CDR3 protein: CASRAGQGRSGELFF
J gene: TRBJ2-2
CDR3 length: 15
V gene: TRBV6-5
D gene: TRBD1
clone size: NA

CDR3 DNA: TGCGCCAGCAGCATTCAGACTAGCGGGGGGGAGGCCCAGTACTTC
CDR3 protein: CASSIQTSGGEAQYF
J gene: TRBJ2-5
CDR3 length: 15
V gene: TRBV5-1
D gene: TRBD2
clone size: NA

CDR3 DNA: TGTGCCTGGAGTATGGAACAAAGATTTGCCCCTAACTATGGCTACACCTTC
CDR3 protein: CAWSMEQRFAPNYGYTF
J gene: TRBJ1-2
CDR3 length: 17
V gene: TRBV30
D gene: NA
clone size: few

CDR3 DNA: TGTGCCATCAGTGATAGTGTCCAAGAGACCCAGTACTTC
CDR3 protein: CAISDSVQETQYF
J gene: TRBJ2-5
CDR3 length: 13
V gene: TRBV10-3
D gene: NA
clone size: NA

CDR3 DNA: TGCGCCAGCAGCCAAGGCCCTAGGACAGGGGGGGCCTACGAGCAGTACTTC
CDR3 protein: CASSQGPRTGGAYEQYF
J gene: TRBJ2-7
CDR3 length: 17
V gene: TRBV4-1
D gene: TRBD1
clone size: NA

CDR3 DNA: TGTGCCAGCAGCCCCGACAGGGCTGGGGAGCTGTTTTTT
CDR3 protein: CASSPDRAGELFF
J gene: TRBJ2-2
CDR3 length: 13
V gene: TRBV2
D gene: TRBD1
clone size: NA

CDR3 DNA: TGTGCCAGCAGTGAAGGGGGGGCCACAGGGAAGAAGTTCTTC
CDR3 protein: CASSEGGATGKKFF
J gene: TRBJ2-1
CDR3 length: 14
V gene: TRBV6-1
D gene: NA
clone size: NA

CDR3 DNA: TGTGCTACCCAACCCCCCGGGTCCCCCACCGCGGAAGCTTTCTTT
CDR3 protein: CATQPPGSPTAEAFF
J gene: TRBJ1-1
CDR3 length: 15
V gene: TRBV12-5
D gene: NA
clone size: NA

CDR3 DNA: TGTGCCAGCAGTGGTCAGGAGCCCTATGGCTACACCTTC
CDR3 protein: CASSGQEPYGYTF
J gene: TRBJ1-2
CDR3 length: 13
V gene: TRBV28
D gene: NA
clone size: NA

CDR3 DNA: TGTGCCAGCAGTTACGGGGGCCCAAGCTCCTACGAGCAGTACTTC
CDR3 protein: CASSYGGPSSYEQYF
J gene: TRBJ2-7
CDR3 length: 15
V gene: TRBV6-5
D gene: NA
clone size: NA

CDR3 DNA: TGTGCCAGCAGAGCTGGGGGGGGAGATACGCAGTATTTT
CDR3 protein: CASRAGGGDTQYF
J gene: TRBJ2-3
CDR3 length: 13
V gene: TRBV6-5
D gene: TRBD2
clone size: NA

CDR3 DNA: TGTGCCAGCAGTTACTATGCCAGGGGCACAAATTCACCCCTCCACTTT
CDR3 protein: CASSYYARGTNSPLHF
J gene: TRBJ1-6
CDR3 length: 16
V gene: TRBV6-5
D gene: NA
clone size: NA

CDR3 DNA: TGTGCCAGCAGCCATCGACAGTCCTATGGCTACACCTTC
CDR3 protein: CASSHRQSYGYTF
J gene: TRBJ1-2
CDR3 length: 13
V gene: TRBV4-2
D gene: NA
clone size: NA

CDR3 DNA: TGTGCCAGCTCACCACGACAGGGAAAGAACACTGAAGCTTTCTTT
CDR3 protein: CASSPRQGKNTEAFF
J gene: TRBJ1-1
CDR3 length: 15
V gene: TRBV18
D gene: TRBD1
clone size: NA

CDR3 DNA: TGTGCCAGCAGAAGAACAGGGAGCCCCAATCAGCCCCAGCATTTT
CDR3 protein: CASRRTGSPNQPQHF
J gene: TRBJ1-5
CDR3 length: 15
V gene: TRBV5-6
D gene: NA
clone size: NA

CDR3 DNA: TGCGCCAGCAGTGAGTCTCCCGGGAGGGGAAAAGCTTTCTTT
CDR3 protein: CASSESPGRGKAFF
J gene: TRBJ1-1
CDR3 length: 14
V gene: TRBV10-1
D gene: NA
clone size: NA

CDR3 DNA: TGTGCCAGCAGCGAAACAGGGGTATGGGAGACCCAGTACTTC
CDR3 protein: CASSETGVWETQYF
J gene: TRBJ2-5
CDR3 length: 14
V gene: TRBV11-3
D gene: TRBD1
clone size: NA